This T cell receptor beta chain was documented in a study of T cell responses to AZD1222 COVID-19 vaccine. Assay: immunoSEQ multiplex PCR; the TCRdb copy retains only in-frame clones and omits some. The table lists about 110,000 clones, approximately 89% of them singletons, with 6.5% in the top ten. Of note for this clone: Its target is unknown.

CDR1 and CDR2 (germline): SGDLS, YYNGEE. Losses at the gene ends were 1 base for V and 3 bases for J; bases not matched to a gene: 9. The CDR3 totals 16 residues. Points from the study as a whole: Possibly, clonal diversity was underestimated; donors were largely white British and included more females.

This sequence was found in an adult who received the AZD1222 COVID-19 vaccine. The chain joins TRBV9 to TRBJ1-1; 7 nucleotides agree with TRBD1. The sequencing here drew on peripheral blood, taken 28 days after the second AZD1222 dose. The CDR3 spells CASSVHPGQTYTEAFF. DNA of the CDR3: TGTGCCAGCAGCGTACACCCGGGACAGACTTACACTGAAGCTTTCTTT.